This is a list of T cell receptor beta chains from one sample in a study of T cells in Graves' hyperthyroidism and ophthalmopathy. TCRdb recomputed calls from the multiplex PCR reads with MiXCR, one row per CDR3 protein. This table has about 500,000 distinct CDR3 sequences, roughly 17% appearing once. The source material was blood. These TCRs come from a woman aged 18-29 years with Graves' hyperthyroidism. The CDR3 runs from the conserved cysteine through the conserved F or W. The D gene is left open where the match is weak. Clone size is given for some rows only: seen once, a few or many times, or a class if the clone is expanded.

TRBJ2-5	few	TRBV29-1	.	TGCAGCCTCCGGGACGGCCAAGAGACCCAGTACTTC	CSLRDGQETQYF
TRBJ2-7	.	TRBV2	.	TGTGCCAGCAGACAAAACGGGTTTTACGAGCAGTACTTC	CASRQNGFYEQYF
TRBJ1-5	.	TRBV15	.	TGTGCCACCAGCAGACCCCCCGGGGGTAGCAATCAGCCCCAGCATTTT	CATSRPPGGSNQPQHF
TRBJ2-7	many	TRBV27	TRBD2	TGTGCCAGCAGTTTCGTGAGCGGGAGGAGGGACGAGCAGTACTTC	CASSFVSGRRDEQYF
TRBJ2-3	many	TRBV12-3/TRBV12-4	TRBD2	TGTGCCAGCAGCCAGCGGGGAGCGCAGTATTTT	CASSQRGAQYF
TRBJ1-1	.	TRBV7-8	.	TGTGCCAGCAGCTTAAAAGGGGTTCGGACTGAAGCTTTCTTT	CASSLKGVRTEAFF
TRBJ1-2	few	TRBV12-3/TRBV12-4	.	TGTGCCGTAGAAGACGCCGGCAGCTATGGCTACACCTTC	CAVEDAGSYGYTF
TRBJ1-4	.	TRBV7-9	.	TGTGCCAGCAGCTTAGTGCGGACGGCCCATAATGAAAAACTGTTTTTT	CASSLVRTAHNEKLFF
TRBJ1-1	.	TRBV20-1	.	TGCAGTGCTAGTCTACGGGTCGCGAATGAAGCTTTCTTT	CSASLRVANEAFF
TRBJ2-1	few	TRBV25-1	.	TGTGCCAGCAGTGTAAAGGTCAACAATGAGCAGTTCTTC	CASSVKVNNEQFF
TRBJ2-7	.	TRBV5-1	TRBD2	TGCGCCAGCAGCTTGGACCTAGCGGGAGGGCCTCTCGGCGAGCAGTACTTC	CASSLDLAGGPLGEQYF
TRBJ2-7	many	TRBV28	.	TGTGCCAGCAGTTTACCCCCGAGGAAGGCCTCTAGCGAGCAGTACTTC	CASSLPPRKASSEQYF
TRBJ1-1	many	TRBV30	.	TGTGCCTGGAGTGTACCGGGGACTCGCGGTGACACTGAAGCTTTCTTT	CAWSVPGTRGDTEAFF
TRBJ2-3	many	TRBV4-2	.	TGTGCCAGCAGCCAAGAACGCGGGGTCGATACGCAGTATTTT	CASSQERGVDTQYF
TRBJ2-5	.	TRBV28	TRBD2	TGTGCCAGCAGTCCCACCGGGACTAGCGGGACGGAGACCCAGTACTTC	CASSPTGTSGTETQYF
TRBJ2-6	.	TRBV10-2	.	TGCGCCAGCAGGAAATCTGGGGCCAACGTCCTGACTTTC	CASRKSGANVLTF
TRBJ1-1	many	TRBV15	.	TGTGCCACCAGCACCGTCCCGGGACATCGACTGACTGAAGCTTTCTTT	CATSTVPGHRLTEAFF
TRBJ2-5	.	TRBV6-2/TRBV6-3	.	TGTGCCAGCAGTTACTCTAGCGGACAAGAGGCCCAGTACTTC	CASSYSSGQEAQYF
TRBJ1-5	.	TRBV12-3/TRBV12-4	.	TGTGCCAGCACGACCTCTTTGGGCAGCAATCAGCCCCAGCATTTT	CASTTSLGSNQPQHF
TRBJ1-2	.	TRBV12-3/TRBV12-4	TRBD1	TGTGCCAGCAGTCCCCGGGACAGGGTTGGCTACACCTTC	CASSPRDRVGYTF
TRBJ1-1	few	TRBV7-9	.	TGTGCCAGCAGCGGGGACTTTCGGAACACTGAAGCTTTCTTT	CASSGDFRNTEAFF
TRBJ2-2	.	TRBV20-1	TRBD1	TGCAGTGCTAGAGTGGGACAGGGGGGGAATCACGGGGAGCTGTTTTTT	CSARVGQGGNHGELFF
TRBJ2-2	.	TRBV5-1	.	TGCGCCAGCAGCTTGGGCCGAGGAGGGGCCGGGGAGCTGTTTTTT	CASSLGRGGAGELFF
TRBJ1-1	.	TRBV13	TRBD1	TGTGCCAGCAGCACGGGACAGGGGGCTGAAGCTTTCTTT	CASSTGQGAEAFF
TRBJ1-6	many	TRBV3-1	.	TGTGCCAGCAGGCGTTCCAATTCACCCCTCCACTTT	CASRRSNSPLHF
TRBJ2-1	few	TRBV29-1	TRBD1	TGCAGCGCGATGGGACAGGGAGGTGGCAATGAGCAGTTCTTC	CSAMGQGGGNEQFF
TRBJ2-7	many	TRBV7-9	.	TGTGCCAGCAGCACAAGTAGCGGAGACTACGAGCAGTACTTC	CASSTSSGDYEQYF
TRBJ1-2	many	TRBV20-1	.	TGCAGTGCTAGAGATATAGTCAATTGGCGGGGCTACACCTTC	CSARDIVNWRGYTF
TRBJ1-2	many	TRBV18	TRBD1	TGTGCCAGCTCACCATACCGGGACAGGGCTTATGGCTACACCTTC	CASSPYRDRAYGYTF
TRBJ2-1	.	TRBV20-1	TRBD2	TGCAGTGCTGCCCCCCCGACTAGCGGGAGAAGGAATGAGCAGTTCTTC	CSAAPPTSGRRNEQFF
TRBJ1-4	.	TRBV12-3/TRBV12-4	.	TGTGCCAGCACCACCGTTGCGGGAGCAACTAATGAAAAACTGTTTTTT	CASTTVAGATNEKLFF
TRBJ1-1	.	TRBV3-1	.	TGTGCCAGCAGCCAAGGGTCAGTCCTGGGTGAAGCTTTCTTT	CASSQGSVLGEAFF
TRBJ2-3	.	TRBV19	.	TGTGCCAGTAGCGTCAGGGCCAGGATGCCCACAGATACGCAGTATTTT	CASSVRARMPTDTQYF
TRBJ1-1	many	TRBV15	.	TGTGCCACCAGCTCGACGGGGAACACTGAAGCTTTCTTT	CATSSTGNTEAFF
TRBJ2-1	many	TRBV10-3	TRBD2	TGTGCCATCAGTCTACGGGGGGATTACAATGAGCAGTTCTTC	CAISLRGDYNEQFF
TRBJ1-1	.	TRBV4-1	.	TGCGCCAGCAGCCTAACTCCGGGGGCGACTGAAGCTTTCTTT	CASSLTPGATEAFF
TRBJ1-1	.	TRBV5-1	.	TGCGCCAGCAGCTTGGGTGGGGCCATCCGATTAACTGAAGCTTTCTTT	CASSLGGAIRLTEAFF
TRBJ1-1	many	TRBV18	.	TGTGCCAGCTCACCAGCAGCCCCTATGAACACTGAAGCTTTCTTT	CASSPAAPMNTEAFF
TRBJ2-2	.	TRBV24-1	TRBD1	TGTGCCACCAGTGATTTGAACAGGGGAGCGAACACCGGGGAGCTGTTTTTT	CATSDLNRGANTGELFF
TRBJ2-7	few	TRBV5-4	TRBD2	TGTGCCAGCAGCCCCGCGGGGGGTTCGAGATACGAGCAGTACTTC	CASSPAGGSRYEQYF
TRBJ2-7	.	TRBV4-3	TRBD2	TGCGCCAGCAGCCAAGCGGGGGGGGCAAACTACGAGCAGTACTTC	CASSQAGGANYEQYF
TRBJ1-2	many	TRBV3-1	.	TGTGCCAGCAGCCAAGTCAGGGCACAAGGCTACACCTTC	CASSQVRAQGYTF
TRBJ1-3	many	TRBV7-6	.	TGTGCCAGCAGCCGTACGGGCGAGGACTCTGGAAACACCATATATTTT	CASSRTGEDSGNTIYF